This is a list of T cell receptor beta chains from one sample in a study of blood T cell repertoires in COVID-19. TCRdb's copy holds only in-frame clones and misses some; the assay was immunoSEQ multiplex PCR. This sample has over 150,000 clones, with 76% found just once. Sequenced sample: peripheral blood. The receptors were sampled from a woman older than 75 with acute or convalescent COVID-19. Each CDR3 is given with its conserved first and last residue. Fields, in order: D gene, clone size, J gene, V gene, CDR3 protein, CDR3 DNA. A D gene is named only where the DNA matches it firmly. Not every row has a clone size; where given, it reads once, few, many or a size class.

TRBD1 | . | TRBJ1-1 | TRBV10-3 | CAISAGQGEAEAFF | TGTGCCATCAGTGCCGGACAGGGGGAAGCTGAAGCTTTCTTT
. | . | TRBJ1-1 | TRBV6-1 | CASSAGTEAFF | TGTGCCAGCAGTGCGGGGACTGAAGCTTTCTTT
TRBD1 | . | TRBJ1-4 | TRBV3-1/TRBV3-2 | CASSQDPGQGSEKLFF | TGTGCCAGCAGCCAAGACCCGGGACAGGGAAGTGAAAAACTGTTTTTT
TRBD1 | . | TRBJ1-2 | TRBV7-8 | CASSYTQGDSDIYGYTF | TGTGCCAGCAGCTACACTCAAGGGGACAGCGATATCTATGGCTACACCTTC
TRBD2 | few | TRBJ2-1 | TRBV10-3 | CAISPEGTSGRLNEQFF | TGTGCCATCAGTCCTGAGGGTACTAGCGGGAGGCTCAATGAGCAGTTCTTC
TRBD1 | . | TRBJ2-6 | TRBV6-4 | CASSDFAGQGPSGANVLTF | TGTGCCAGCAGTGACTTCGCGGGACAGGGTCCCTCTGGGGCCAACGTCCTGACTTTC
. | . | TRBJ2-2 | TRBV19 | CASRHLGVTGITGELFF | TGTGCCAGTAGACACCTCGGAGTTACAGGAATCACCGGGGAGCTGTTTTTT
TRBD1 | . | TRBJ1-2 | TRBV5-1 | CASSLDRGGNGYTF | TGCGCCAGCAGCTTGGACAGGGGTGGTAATGGCTACACCTTC
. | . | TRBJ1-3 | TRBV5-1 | CASSPPSGNTIYF | TGCGCCAGCAGCCCTCCCTCTGGAAACACCATATATTTT
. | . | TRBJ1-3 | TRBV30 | CAWSRMGGTIYF | TGTGCCTGGAGCCGAATGGGGGGCACCATATATTTT
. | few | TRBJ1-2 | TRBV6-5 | CASKDGGLGGYTF | TGTGCCAGCAAAGACGGGGGGTTAGGCGGCTACACCTTC
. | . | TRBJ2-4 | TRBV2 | CASKLGGAKNIQYF | TGTGCCAGCAAGTTAGGGGGAGCCAAAAACATTCAGTACTTC
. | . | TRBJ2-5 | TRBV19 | CASTGQGETQYF | TGTGCCAGTACTGGGCAGGGGGAGACCCAGTACTTC
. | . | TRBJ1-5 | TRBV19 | CASSQGLGQPQHF | TGTGCCAGTAGTCAGGGTCTCGGACAGCCCCAGCATTTT
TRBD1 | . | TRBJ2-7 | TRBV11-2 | CASSPTGAREQYF | TGTGCCAGCAGCCCGACAGGGGCCAGAGAGCAGTACTTC
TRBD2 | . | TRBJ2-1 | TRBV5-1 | CASNPAGGYNEQFF | TGCGCCAGCAATCCCGCGGGGGGATACAATGAGCAGTTCTTC
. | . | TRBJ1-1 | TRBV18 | CASSPQGGTEAFF | TGTGCCAGCTCACCACAGGGGGGGACTGAAGCTTTCTTT
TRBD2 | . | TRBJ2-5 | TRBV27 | CASSRQGGGETQYF | TGTGCCAGCTCACGCCAGGGCGGGGGGGAGACCCAGTACTTC
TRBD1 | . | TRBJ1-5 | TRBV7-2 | CASSVDWTGGFQPQHF | TGTGCCAGCAGCGTGGATTGGACAGGGGGCTTTCAGCCCCAGCATTTT
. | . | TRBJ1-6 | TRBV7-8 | CASSLAFYRLSRNSPLHF | TGTGCCAGCAGCTTAGCGTTCTACAGATTGAGTCGAAATTCACCCCTCCACTTT
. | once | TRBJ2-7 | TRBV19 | CASSFRESYEQYF | TGTGCCAGTAGTTTCAGGGAATCCTACGAGCAGTACTTC
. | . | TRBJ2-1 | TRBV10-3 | CAISEGAHEQFF | TGTGCCATCAGTGAAGGAGCGCACGAGCAGTTCTTC
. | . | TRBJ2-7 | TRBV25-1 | CASSEDTDSYEQYF | TGTGCCAGCAGTGAAGACACAGACTCCTACGAGCAGTACTTC
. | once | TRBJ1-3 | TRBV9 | CASTRTATSGNTIYF | TGTGCCAGCACCAGGACAGCGACCTCTGGAAACACCATATATTTT
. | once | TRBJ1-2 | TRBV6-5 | CASSYGQVVPDGYTF | TGTGCCAGCAGTTACGGGCAGGTGGTCCCGGATGGCTACACCTTC
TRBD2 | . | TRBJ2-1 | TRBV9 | CASSPGTSTYNEQFF | TGTGCCAGCAGCCCCGGGACTAGCACCTACAATGAGCAGTTCTTC
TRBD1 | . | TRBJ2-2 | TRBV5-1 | CASSLGQGARELFF | TGCGCCAGCAGCTTAGGACAGGGAGCCCGGGAGCTGTTTTTT
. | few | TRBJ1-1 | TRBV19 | CASHEEEGTEAFF | TGTGCCAGTCACGAGGAGGAAGGCACTGAAGCTTTCTTT
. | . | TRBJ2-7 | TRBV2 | CASSAGNNNEQYF | TGTGCCAGCAGTGCAGGGAACAACAACGAGCAGTACTTC
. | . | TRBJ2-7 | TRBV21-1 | CARGGGSDYEQYF | TGTGCCAGAGGGGGCGGGTCGGACTACGAGCAGTACTTC
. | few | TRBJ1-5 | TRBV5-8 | CASSLQGDGSNQPQHF | TGTGCCAGCAGCTTGCAGGGCGATGGAAGCAATCAGCCCCAGCATTTT
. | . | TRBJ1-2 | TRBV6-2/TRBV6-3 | CASSPDSYGYTF | TGTGCCAGCAGTCCCGACAGCTATGGCTACACCTTC
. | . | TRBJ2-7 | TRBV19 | CASSIGDPSSYEQYF | TGTGCCAGTAGTATTGGAGACCCGAGCTCCTACGAGCAGTACTTC
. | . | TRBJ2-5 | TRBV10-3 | CAISGGENTKETQYF | TGTGCCATCAGTGGGGGAGAAAATACTAAAGAGACCCAGTACTTC
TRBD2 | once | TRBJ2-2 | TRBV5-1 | CASSRRSAGGPITGELFF | TGCGCCAGCAGCAGGAGGTCCGCGGGGGGGCCCATCACCGGGGAGCTGTTTTTT
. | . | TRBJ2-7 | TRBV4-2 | CASSQVDTTSYEQYF | TGTGCCAGCAGCCAAGTGGACACCACGAGCTACGAGCAGTACTTC
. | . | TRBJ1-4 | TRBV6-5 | CASNPAGGRGEKLFF | TGTGCCAGCAACCCCGCGGGAGGGAGAGGTGAAAAACTGTTTTTT
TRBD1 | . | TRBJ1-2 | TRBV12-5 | CASGWEAGTASNYGYTF | TGTGCTAGTGGTTGGGAGGCCGGGACAGCCTCTAACTATGGCTACACCTTC
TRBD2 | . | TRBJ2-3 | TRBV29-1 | CSEGLASTDTQYF | TGCAGCGAGGGACTAGCGAGCACAGATACGCAGTATTTT
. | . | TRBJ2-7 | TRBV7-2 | CASSFLNEQYF | TGTGCCAGCAGCTTTCTAAACGAGCAGTACTTC
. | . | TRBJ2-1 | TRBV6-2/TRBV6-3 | CASSLRGNEQFF | TGTGCCAGCAGTTTAAGAGGCAATGAGCAGTTCTTC
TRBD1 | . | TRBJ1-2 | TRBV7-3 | CASSLTGGGGYTF | TGTGCCAGCAGCTTAACAGGGGGCGGAGGCTACACCTTC
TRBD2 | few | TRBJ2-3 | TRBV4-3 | CASSQEPGLATDTQYF | TGCGCCAGCAGCCAAGAACCGGGACTAGCGACAGATACGCAGTATTTT
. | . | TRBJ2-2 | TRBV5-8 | CASSQGLGLSNTGELFF | TGTGCCAGCAGTCAGGGGCTAGGGCTTTCAAACACCGGGGAGCTGTTTTTT
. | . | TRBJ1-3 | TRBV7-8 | CASSAGTGFFRNTIYF | TGTGCCAGCAGCGCCGGAACAGGGTTTTTTAGAAACACCATATATTTT